The sequence of this T cell receptor (beta chain) was determined in a study of blood T cell repertoires in COVID-19. Trimming took off 2 bases at V and 6 bases at J, with 5 bases between the two ends. This CDR3 has 11 amino acids. Data came from immunoSEQ multiplex PCR; TCRdb stores just in-frame clones and leaves some out. Of around 40,000 clones in the sample, approximately 79% were seen once. V usage is TRBV12-3 or TRBV12-4 and J usage is TRBJ2-7; D is ambiguous. The sequencing input was peripheral blood. This sequence originates from a man in his sixties or seventies with acute or convalescent COVID-19. CDR3 sequence (DNA): TGTGCCAGCAGTTTATGGCTCGAGCAGTACTTC. Residues: CASSLWLEQYF.